One TCR beta chain is described in this entry. These data come from a study of T cells in Graves' hyperthyroidism and ophthalmopathy. RNA transcripts served as the template for amplifying TCR beta CDR3 regions. First-round RT-PCR with HTBI primers amplified the TCR CDR3 region. TCRdb analysed the multiplex PCR reads with MiXCR anew, one entry per CDR3 protein. The table records about 660,000 distinct CDR3 sequences, about 45% of them present only once. With 5 bases removed from V and 7 bases from J, the gap between germline ends came to 20 bases. The CDR3 has 15 residues. Sequencing was carried out using peripheral blood or thyroid tissue (not recorded which). The chain uses TRBV12-3 or TRBV12-4 and TRBJ1-2; the D gene is possibly TRBD1 (6 bases). The TCR sequence derives from an adult man with Graves' disease, either hyperthyroidism or ophthalmopathy (not recorded which). The CDR3, as DNA: TGTGCCAGCAGTGTCTTAACAGGGAGCGGGTTTGGCTACACCTTC. This sequence encodes CASSVLTGSGFGYTF.